This T cell receptor beta chain was recorded in a study of blood T cell repertoires in COVID-19. The protocol was immunoSEQ multiplex PCR, while the TCRdb copy is restricted to in-frame clones and leaves out a portion. The table has roughly 440,000 clones, roughly 88% seen once. Germline loops: CDR1 SNHLY, CDR2 FYNNEI. V lost 8 bases to trimming and J lost 8 bases; unmatched junction nucleotides: 8. The CDR3 extends over 13 amino acids. This receptor was obtained from a woman aged 45-60 years with COVID-19, enrolled during active disease. Sequencing was carried out using peripheral blood. V and J are TRBV2 and TRBJ1-2, with 10 bases identical to TRBD1. In DNA form, the CDR3 reads TGTGCCAGCTACCGACAGGGGGCGGAAGGCTACACCTTC. Encoded protein: CASYRQGAEGYTF. The whole variable domain, filled in from reference TRBV2 and TRBJ1-2, reads EPEVTQTPSHQVTQMGQEVILRCVPISNHLYFYWYRQILGQKVEFLVSFYNNEISEKSEIFDDQFSVERPDGSNFTLKIRSTKLEDSAMYFCASYRQGAEGYTFGSGTRLTVV.